This TCR beta chain was captured by sequencing in a study of blood T cell repertoires in COVID-19. Study background: Acute and convalescent COVID-19 samples came from the United States, Italy and Spain. T cells, B-cell-depleted T cells, or PBMCs supplied cDNA or gDNA.

V shed 4 bases, J shed 7 bases, and the junction held 14 bases outside the gene matches. This CDR3 region has 16 residues. Germline CDR1 and CDR2: LGHDT and YNNKEL (reference sequence). In the original workflow: Reference gene primer amplification gave estimated nucleated cell counts. Clones were sequenced by immunoSEQ multiplex PCR, and TCRdb holds only the in-frame ones, with some missing. D and trimming come from the DNA, and the V and J calls and clone size come from that table. Here the sample spans approximately 160,000 clones, approximately 83% being singletons. This receptor was obtained from a woman older than 75 with active or convalescent COVID-19. This rearrangement joins TRBV3-1 (or the pseudogene TRBV3-2) to TRBJ2-7; 9 bases agree with TRBD1. Material: peripheral blood. The CDR3 protein is CASSPIDRGFLGEQYF. CDR3 nucleotides: TGTGCCAGCAGCCCGATCGACAGGGGGTTTCTAGGGGAGCAGTACTTC.